Each of the 8 T cell receptor beta chains below was sequenced from the same sample in a study of CD8 T cells in ankylosing spondylitis. General study findings and limits: What appeared characteristic of ankylosing spondylitis blood was a TCR beta motif of 7 or 8 highly homologous variants.

TCRdb reprocessed the 5' RACE reads with MiXCR, giving one entry per CDR3 protein. Of fewer than 750,000 distinct CDR3 sequences in the sample, 19% were seen once. No antigen is known for these receptors. Sequences were obtained from blood, either unsorted or a sorted T cell fraction (not recorded which). Receptors originate from a male donor with ankylosing spondylitis.

The chain recombines TRBV20-1 with TRBJ1-1, with a possible D match to TRBD1 (6 bases). Germline V gives CDR1 DFQATT, CDR2 SNEGSKA (reference sequence). This CDR3 is 15 amino acids long. The V end lost 3 bases, the J end lost 1 base, and 15 bases lay between the germline ends. CDR3: CSARGWTVSNTEAFF. As DNA, the CDR3 is TGCAGTGCTAGGGGGTGGACAGTCTCGAACACTGAAGCTTTCTTT.

This clonotype was seen more than once but under ten times. The chain carries TRBV7-3 and TRBJ1-1, with D perhaps matching TRBD1 (5 bases). V lost 6 bases and J lost 0, with 11 bases in between. Germline V gene lookup returns CDR1 SGHTA and CDR2 FQGTGA. The CDR3 contains 14 residues. CDR3 region: CASSEGFMNTEAFF. The CDR3 nucleotides are TGTGCCAGCAGTGAGGGGTTCATGAACACTGAAGCTTTCTTT.

The chain is built from TRBV7-2 and TRBJ1-2; D not resolved. There are 13 residues in the CDR3. Germline V CDR1 and CDR2: SGHTA, FQGNSA. The ends were cut back, 5 bases at V and 5 bases at J, with 12 bases in the middle. Here the CDR3 reads CASSPVVSYGYTF. In DNA form, the CDR3 reads TGTGCCAGCAGCCCCGTGGTCAGTTATGGCTACACCTTC.

This clonotype has just a few counts. This chain connects TRBV18 to TRBJ2-1; TRBD2 matches 16 bases. V gave up 0 bases and J gave up 6 bases; unmatched junction bases: 8. CDR1 KGHSH and CDR2 LQKENI come from the germline V gene. The CDR3 runs to 19 residues. The CDR3 region is CASSPPSGTSGGARNEQFF. The CDR3 region has the DNA TGTGCCAGCTCACCACCGTCCGGGACTAGCGGGGGGGCCCGCAATGAGCAGTTCTTC.

This clonotype was detected only a few times. The chain uses TRBV21-1 and TRBJ1-6; the listed D gene, TRBD1, was not tested against the DNA. TRBV21-1 is shown as a pseudogene. The CDR3 consists of 17 residues. The CDR3 DNA sequence: TGTGCCAGCAGCAAATGGAGGGGGGGTGTAGGCAATTCACCCCTCCACTTT. Amino acid sequence: CASSKWRGGVGNSPLHF.

This chain uses TRBV12-3 or TRBV12-4 with TRBJ2-2; unclear D gene. The CDR3 loop spans 13 amino acids. Trimming pared 7 bases from V and 5 bases from J, leaving 11 bases between. In DNA, the CDR3 is TGTGCCAGCACCCCACTGTTAACCGGGGAGCTGTTTTTT. Its protein product is CASTPLLTGELFF.

The V call is TRBV12-3 or TRBV12-4, the J call TRBJ1-1; no reliable D call. The germline V and J ends were trimmed by 5 bases and 5 bases, with 21 bases remaining between them. The CDR3 has 16 residues. This CDR3 is CASSHWTLTRWTEAFF. CDR3 in DNA: TGTGCCAGCAGTCACTGGACTTTAACGAGGTGGACTGAAGCTTTCTTT.

This clonotype has more than one count but fewer than ten. This rearrangement joins TRBV5-1 to TRBJ2-3, with 8 bases lining up with TRBD2. Germline trimming cut 4 bases from V and 4 bases from J; bases unmatched to any gene: 11. Germline V gene lookup returns CDR1 SGHRS and CDR2 YFSETQ. The CDR3 is 16 amino acids. The CDR3: CASSPISGSVADTQYF. Here the CDR3 DNA reads TGCGCCAGCAGCCCAATAAGCGGGAGCGTGGCAGATACGCAGTATTTT. Using reference TRBV5-1 and TRBJ2-3 for the parts outside the CDR3, the full variable domain is KAGVTQTPRYLIKTRGQQVTLSCSPISGHRSVSWYQQTPGQGLQFLFEYFSETQRNKGNFPGRFSGRQFSNSRSEMNVSTLELGDSALYLCASSPISGSVADTQYFGPGTRLTVL.